Each of the 6 T cell receptor beta chains below was sequenced from the same sample in a study of human CD8 memory T cell subsets. Sequencing libraries of TCR beta were made by UMI-labeled 5' RACE. TCRdb processed the 5' RACE reads again and assigns one entry to each CDR3 protein, with no DNA. Recorded for this sample: under 6,000 distinct CDR3 sequences. The sequencing sample was made of CD8+ effector memory T cells (TEM) sorted from PBMCs. Sample subset: effector memory CD8 T cells, CCR7- CD45RO+ CD95+. These receptors all stem from a human donor in good health.

The chain recombines TRBV6-2 or TRBV6-3 with TRBJ2-7; the TCRdb call, TRBD2, lacks DNA for checking. Germline CDR1 and CDR2: MNHEY and SVGEGT. The CDR3 sequence is 14 residues long. This CDR3 is CASTPESPSYEQYF.

The chain's CDR3 is CASSLAGTLLDTQYF. The chain combines TRBV3-1 with TRBJ2-3; checking the TCRdb D call of TRBD1 is not possible without DNA. Germline V CDR1 and CDR2: LGHDT, YNNKEL (reference sequence). There are 15 residues in the CDR3.

V usage is TRBV6-2 or TRBV6-3 and J usage is TRBJ1-1. Per germline, CDR1 MNHEY and CDR2 SVGEGT. The CDR3 totals 13 residues. The CDR3 protein is CASSQDLRTEAFF.

Judged by frequency, this clonotype is medium-sized. This rearrangement joins TRBV20-1 to TRBJ2-6; TCRdb picks TRBD1, but there is no DNA to check that call. Germline V gene data show CDR1 as DFQATT and CDR2 as SNEGSKA (reference sequence). This CDR3 is built from 16 residues. CDR3 amino acids: CSATGGPISGANVLTF.

CDR3: CASSLVGFGTEAFF. The rearrangement links TRBV12-3 or TRBV12-4 to TRBJ1-1. The CDR3 spans 14 residues.

The rearrangement links TRBV20-1 to TRBJ1-1; TCRdb's D call of TRBD1 is untestable without DNA. The CDR3 runs 12 residues. Germline CDR1 reads DFQATT; CDR2 reads SNEGSKA (reference sequence). The CDR3 sequence is CSAEGYNTEAFF.